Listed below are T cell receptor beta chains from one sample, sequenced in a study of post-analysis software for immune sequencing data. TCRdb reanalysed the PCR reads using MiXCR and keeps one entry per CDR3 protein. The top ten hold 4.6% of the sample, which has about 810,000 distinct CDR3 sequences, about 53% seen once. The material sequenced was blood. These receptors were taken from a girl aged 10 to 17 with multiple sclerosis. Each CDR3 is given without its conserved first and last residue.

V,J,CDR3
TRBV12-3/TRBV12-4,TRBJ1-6,ASGPGVPYNSPLH
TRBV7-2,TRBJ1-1,ASSLITEAF
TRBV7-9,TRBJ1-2,ASSHPKETGFGYGYT
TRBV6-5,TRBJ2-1,ASSYHGGLSDEQF
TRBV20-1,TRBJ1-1,SARLTGPTEAF
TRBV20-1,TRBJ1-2,SAPTGDGSYGYT
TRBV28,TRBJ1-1,ASSPLIRRNTEAF
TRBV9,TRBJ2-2,ASSVASFQRGAGTGELF
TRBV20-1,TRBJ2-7,SATLAGGSYEQY
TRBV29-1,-,SGDQYNEQY
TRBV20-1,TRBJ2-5,SARSGPGPGKETQY
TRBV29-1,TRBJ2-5,SFVGAETQY
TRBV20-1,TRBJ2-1,SAGAVSGRANEQF
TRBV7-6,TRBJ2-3,ASSYGPGRDTQY
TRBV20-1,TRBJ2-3,STEPGLAGAGDTQY
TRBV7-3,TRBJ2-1,ASSPHRGEGNEQF
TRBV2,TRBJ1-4,ASSEKDRVNEKLF
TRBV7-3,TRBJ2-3,ASSLIAGGNTDTQY
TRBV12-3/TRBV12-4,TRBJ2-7,ASSFSGQGEYEQY
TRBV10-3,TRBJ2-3,AISEIWDREADTQY
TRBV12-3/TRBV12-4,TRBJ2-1,ASSLGGSPSNEQF
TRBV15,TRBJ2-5,ATSREGEQWETQY
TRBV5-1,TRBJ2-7,ASSNAGGQEQY
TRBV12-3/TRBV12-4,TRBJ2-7,ASRPGQGTYEQY
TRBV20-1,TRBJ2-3,SAPGREVRDTQY
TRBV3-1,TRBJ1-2,ASSAHRGRQVYGYT
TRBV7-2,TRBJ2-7,ASSGRGDRVYEQY
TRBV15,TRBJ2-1,ATSSLGVEFYNEQF
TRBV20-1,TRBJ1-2,SASFQGVSVYGYT
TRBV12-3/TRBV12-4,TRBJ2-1,ATQEGSYNEQF
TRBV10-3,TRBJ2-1,AISGAGMRGEQF
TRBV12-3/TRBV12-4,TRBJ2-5,ASSRSMGGQETQY